Listed below are T cell receptor beta chains from one sample, sequenced in a study of early stage breast cancer tumors. Repertoires were generated with immunoSEQ multiplex PCR, while TCRdb's copy carries only in-frame clones and drops some. The sample contains over 20,000 clones, less than 75% of which appear only once. The sample consisted of breast tumor tissue. These receptors came from a person aged 60 to 70 with breast cancer. The CDR3 runs from the conserved cysteine through the conserved F or W. A D gene is named only where the DNA matches it firmly. Only some rows state a clone size, as once, few, many or a class for expanded clones.

d_call: .; v_call: TRBV20-1; clone_size: .; j_call: TRBJ1-4; cdr3_aa: CSAPLSEKLFF; cdr3_nt: TGCAGTGCCCCTCTAAGTGAAAAACTGTTTTTT
d_call: TRBD2; v_call: TRBV13; clone_size: .; j_call: TRBJ2-6; cdr3_aa: CASSTLLAGRSGANVLTF; cdr3_nt: TGTGCCAGCAGCACCTTACTAGCGGGTCGCTCTGGGGCCAACGTCCTGACTTTC
d_call: .; v_call: TRBV11-2; clone_size: .; j_call: TRBJ1-5; cdr3_aa: CASSALGGSNQPQHF; cdr3_nt: TGTGCCAGCAGCGCCCTGGGGGGTAGCAATCAGCCCCAGCATTTT
d_call: .; v_call: TRBV7-2; clone_size: .; j_call: TRBJ2-5; cdr3_aa: CASSLRDTAVTQYF; cdr3_nt: TGTGCCAGCAGCTTGAGGGACACGGCCGTTACCCAGTACTTC
d_call: .; v_call: TRBV28; clone_size: .; j_call: TRBJ2-6; cdr3_aa: CASSFSGANVLTF; cdr3_nt: TGTGCCAGCAGTTTCTCCGGGGCCAACGTCCTGACTTTC
d_call: .; v_call: TRBV9; clone_size: .; j_call: TRBJ1-4; cdr3_aa: CASSARAANEKLFF; cdr3_nt: TGTGCCAGCAGCGCCAGGGCGGCTAATGAAAAACTGTTTTTT
d_call: TRBD1; v_call: TRBV29-1; clone_size: .; j_call: TRBJ1-3; cdr3_aa: CSVGTGGSGNTIYF; cdr3_nt: TGCAGCGTGGGGACAGGGGGCTCTGGAAACACCATATATTTT
d_call: TRBD1; v_call: TRBV6-5; clone_size: many; j_call: TRBJ1-2; cdr3_aa: CASSYSILGGDGYTF; cdr3_nt: TGTGCCAGCAGTTACTCGATCTTAGGGGGCGACGGCTACACCTTC
d_call: TRBD1; v_call: TRBV29-1; clone_size: once; j_call: TRBJ2-1; cdr3_aa: CSVGQGVGDEQFF; cdr3_nt: TGCAGCGTTGGTCAGGGGGTTGGAGATGAGCAGTTCTTC
d_call: TRBD2; v_call: TRBV30; clone_size: .; j_call: TRBJ2-3; cdr3_aa: CAWSVLAGRTDTQYF; cdr3_nt: TGTGCCTGGAGTGTACTAGCGGGGCGCACAGATACGCAGTATTTT
d_call: TRBD1; v_call: TRBV6-6; clone_size: .; j_call: TRBJ1-5; cdr3_aa: CASSYSGGGNQPQHF; cdr3_nt: TGTGCCAGCAGTTACTCAGGGGGCGGGAATCAGCCCCAGCATTTT
d_call: TRBD2; v_call: TRBV7-2; clone_size: .; j_call: TRBJ2-5; cdr3_aa: CASSRLAGVETQYF; cdr3_nt: TGTGCCAGCAGCCGACTAGCGGGAGTGGAGACCCAGTACTTC
d_call: TRBD1; v_call: TRBV5-4; clone_size: .; j_call: TRBJ1-4; cdr3_aa: CASSKKAGQGEKLFF; cdr3_nt: TGTGCCAGCAGCAAAAAAGCGGGACAGGGGGAAAAACTGTTTTTT
d_call: TRBD2; v_call: TRBV29-1; clone_size: .; j_call: TRBJ2-7; cdr3_aa: CSARGLGGVEQYF; cdr3_nt: TGCAGCGCCCGGGGACTAGGAGGCGTCGAGCAGTACTTC
d_call: .; v_call: TRBV5-5; clone_size: many; j_call: TRBJ1-2; cdr3_aa: CASSLGEGWNYGYTF; cdr3_nt: TGTGCCAGCAGCCTGGGGGAGGGCTGGAACTATGGCTACACCTTC
d_call: TRBD1; v_call: TRBV2; clone_size: few; j_call: TRBJ2-7; cdr3_aa: CASSEAGGVYEQYF; cdr3_nt: TGTGCCAGCAGTGAGGCAGGGGGTGTCTACGAGCAGTACTTC
d_call: .; v_call: TRBV23-1; clone_size: once; j_call: TRBJ2-1; cdr3_aa: CASSQSNEQFF; cdr3_nt: TGCGCCAGCAGTCAGTCTAATGAGCAGTTCTTC
d_call: TRBD2; v_call: TRBV29-1; clone_size: .; j_call: TRBJ2-1; cdr3_aa: CSVEAGTSGRGYNEQFF; cdr3_nt: TGCAGCGTTGAGGCCGGGACTAGCGGGAGGGGTTACAATGAGCAGTTCTTC
d_call: TRBD2; v_call: TRBV5-1; clone_size: .; j_call: TRBJ2-1; cdr3_aa: CASSFSGTSGSYSYNEQFF; cdr3_nt: TGCGCCAGCAGCTTCTCCGGGACTAGCGGGAGCTACTCCTACAATGAGCAGTTCTTC
d_call: .; v_call: TRBV30; clone_size: .; j_call: TRBJ2-5; cdr3_aa: CAWSPIYGGGETQYF; cdr3_nt: TGTGCCTGGAGCCCTATTTATGGGGGCGGAGAGACCCAGTACTTC
d_call: TRBD1; v_call: TRBV11-3; clone_size: .; j_call: TRBJ2-1; cdr3_aa: CASSLAGQGWNEQFF; cdr3_nt: TGTGCCAGCAGCTTAGCTGGACAGGGTTGGAATGAGCAGTTCTTC
d_call: .; v_call: TRBV19; clone_size: .; j_call: TRBJ1-5; cdr3_aa: CASSTQGWSNQPQHF; cdr3_nt: TGTGCCAGTAGTACCCAGGGCTGGAGCAATCAGCCCCAGCATTTT